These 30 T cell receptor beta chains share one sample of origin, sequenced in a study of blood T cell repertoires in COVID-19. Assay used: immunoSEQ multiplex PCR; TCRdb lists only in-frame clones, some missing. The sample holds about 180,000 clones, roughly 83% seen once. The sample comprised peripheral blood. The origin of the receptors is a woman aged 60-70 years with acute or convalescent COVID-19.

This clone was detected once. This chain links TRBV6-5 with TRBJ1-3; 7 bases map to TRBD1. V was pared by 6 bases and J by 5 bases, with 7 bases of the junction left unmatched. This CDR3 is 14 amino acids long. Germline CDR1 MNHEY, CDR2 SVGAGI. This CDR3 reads CASSLDRVRNTIYF. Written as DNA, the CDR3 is TGTGCCAGCAGCCTAGACAGGGTACGAAACACCATATATTTT.

In nucleotides, the CDR3 is TGCGCCAGCAGAGGAGAAGCTGGAAACACCATATATTTT. Its protein product is CASRGEAGNTIYF. This chain connects TRBV5-1 to TRBJ1-3; the D is unclear. CDR3 length: 13 amino acids. V lost 5 bases and J 2 bases, leaving 8 bases between the germline ends. CDR1 is SGHRS, CDR2 YFSETQ, per germline.

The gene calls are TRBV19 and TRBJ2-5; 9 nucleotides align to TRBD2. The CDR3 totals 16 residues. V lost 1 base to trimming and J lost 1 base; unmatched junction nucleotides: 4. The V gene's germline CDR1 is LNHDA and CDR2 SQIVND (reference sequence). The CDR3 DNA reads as TGTGCCAGTAGTATAGCAGCGGGGGGACCCCAAGAGACCCAGTACTTC. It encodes CASSIAAGGPQETQYF.

CDR3 loop: CASSYKGLRLFF. The CDR3 coding sequence is TGTGCCAGCAGTTATAAGGGACTAAGACTGTTTTTT. The rearrangement uses TRBV28 and TRBJ1-4, with D possibly matching TRBD1 (5 bases). Trimming stripped 4 bases from V and 13 bases from J, with 13 bases between. This CDR3 is 12 amino acids long. Germline V gives CDR1 MDHEN, CDR2 SYDVKM.

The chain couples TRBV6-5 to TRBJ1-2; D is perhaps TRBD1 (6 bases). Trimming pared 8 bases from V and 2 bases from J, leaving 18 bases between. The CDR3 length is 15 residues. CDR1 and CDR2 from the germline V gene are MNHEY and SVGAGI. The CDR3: CASFPRARGNYGYTF. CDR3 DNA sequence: TGTGCCAGCTTCCCCCGGGCAAGGGGGAACTATGGCTACACCTTC.

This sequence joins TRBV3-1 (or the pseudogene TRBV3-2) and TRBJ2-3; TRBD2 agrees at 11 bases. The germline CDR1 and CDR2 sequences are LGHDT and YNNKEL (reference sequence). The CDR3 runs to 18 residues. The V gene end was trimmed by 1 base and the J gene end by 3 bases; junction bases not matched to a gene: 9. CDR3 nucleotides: TGTGCCAGCAGCCAAGGTGTCCTAGCGGGGGGAAGTACAGATACGCAGTATTTT. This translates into CASSQGVLAGGSTDTQYF.

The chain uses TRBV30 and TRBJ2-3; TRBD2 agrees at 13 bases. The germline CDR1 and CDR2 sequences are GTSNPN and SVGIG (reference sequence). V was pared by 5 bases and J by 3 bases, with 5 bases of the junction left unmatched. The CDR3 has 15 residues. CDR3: CAWSQTSGGTDTQYF. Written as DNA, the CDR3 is TGTGCCTGGTCCCAGACTAGCGGGGGGACAGATACGCAGTATTTT.

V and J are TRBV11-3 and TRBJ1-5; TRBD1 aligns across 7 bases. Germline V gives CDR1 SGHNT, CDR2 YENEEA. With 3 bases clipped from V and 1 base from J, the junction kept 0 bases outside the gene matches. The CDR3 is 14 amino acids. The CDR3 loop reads CASSLDRSNQPQHF. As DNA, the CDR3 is TGTGCCAGCAGCTTGGACAGGAGCAATCAGCCCCAGCATTTT.

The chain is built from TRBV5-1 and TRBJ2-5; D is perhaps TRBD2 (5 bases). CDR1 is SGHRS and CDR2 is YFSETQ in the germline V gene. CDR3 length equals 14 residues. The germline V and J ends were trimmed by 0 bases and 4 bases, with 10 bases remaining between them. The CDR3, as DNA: TGCGCCAGCAGCTTGGCGCCGGGGTTAGAGACCCAGTACTTC. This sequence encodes CASSLAPGLETQYF.

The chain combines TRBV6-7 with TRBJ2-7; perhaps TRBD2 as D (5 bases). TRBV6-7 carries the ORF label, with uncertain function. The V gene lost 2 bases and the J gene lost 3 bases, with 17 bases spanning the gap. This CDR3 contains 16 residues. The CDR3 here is CASSYALEGTYYEQYF. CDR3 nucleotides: TGTGCCAGCAGTTACGCCCTCGAGGGAACTTACTACGAGCAGTACTTC.

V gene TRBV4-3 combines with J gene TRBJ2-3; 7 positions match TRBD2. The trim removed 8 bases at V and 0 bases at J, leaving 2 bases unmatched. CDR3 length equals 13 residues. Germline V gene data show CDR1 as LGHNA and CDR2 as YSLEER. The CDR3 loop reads CASGAGSTDTQYF. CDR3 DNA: TGCGCCAGCGGAGCGGGAAGCACAGATACGCAGTATTTT.

CDR3 sequence reads: CASSLQGVSGNTIYF. The CDR3 region has the DNA TGTGCCAGCAGCTTACAGGGGGTCTCTGGAAACACCATATATTTT. The chain uses TRBV7-9 and TRBJ1-3; 7 bases align to TRBD1. The germline gives CDR1 SEHNR, CDR2 FQNEAQ (reference sequence). The V gene end was trimmed by 2 bases and the J gene end by 0 bases; junction bases not matched to a gene: 1. CDR3 length: 15 residues. Filled out from reference TRBV7-9 and TRBJ1-3, the complete variable domain reads DTGVSQNPRHKITKRGQNVTFRCDPISEHNRLYWYRQTLGQGPEFLTYFQNEAQLEKSRLLSDRFSAERPKGSFSTLEIQRTEQGDSAMYLCASSLQGVSGNTIYFGEGSWLTVV.

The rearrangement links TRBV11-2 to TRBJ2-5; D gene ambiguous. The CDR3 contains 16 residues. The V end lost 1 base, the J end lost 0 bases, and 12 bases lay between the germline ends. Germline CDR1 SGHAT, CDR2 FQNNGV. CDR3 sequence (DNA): TGTGCCAGCAGCTTAGCATTATTTGAGTACCAAGAGACCCAGTACTTC. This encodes CASSLALFEYQETQYF.

CDR3 loop: CASFRGVFNSPLHF. CDR3 coding DNA: TGTGCCAGCTTCCGCGGGGTATTCAATTCACCCCTCCACTTT. The chain carries TRBV7-9 and TRBJ1-6; no clear D gene. The CDR3 contains 14 residues. V shed 8 bases and J shed 7 bases, with 15 bases lying between them. Germline V gives CDR1 SEHNR, CDR2 FQNEAQ (reference sequence).

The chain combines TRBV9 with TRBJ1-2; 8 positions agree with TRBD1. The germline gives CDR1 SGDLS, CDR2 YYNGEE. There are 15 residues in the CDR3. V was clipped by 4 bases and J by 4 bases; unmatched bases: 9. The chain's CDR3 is CASSSDREPRYGYTF. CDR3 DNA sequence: TGTGCCAGCAGCTCGGACAGGGAACCCCGCTATGGCTACACCTTC.

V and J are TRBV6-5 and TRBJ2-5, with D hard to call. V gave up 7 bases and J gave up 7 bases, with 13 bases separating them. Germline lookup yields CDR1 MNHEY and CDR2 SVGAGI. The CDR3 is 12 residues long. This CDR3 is CASISRVGTQYF. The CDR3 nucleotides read TGTGCCAGCATTTCCCGTGTCGGGACCCAGTACTTC.

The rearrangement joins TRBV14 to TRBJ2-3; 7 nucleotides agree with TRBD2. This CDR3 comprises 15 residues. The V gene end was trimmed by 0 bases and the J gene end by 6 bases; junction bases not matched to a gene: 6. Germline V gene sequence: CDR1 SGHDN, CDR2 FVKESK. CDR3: CASSQDRLAEDTQYF. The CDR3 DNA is TGTGCCAGCAGCCAAGATAGGCTAGCGGAGGATACGCAGTATTTT.

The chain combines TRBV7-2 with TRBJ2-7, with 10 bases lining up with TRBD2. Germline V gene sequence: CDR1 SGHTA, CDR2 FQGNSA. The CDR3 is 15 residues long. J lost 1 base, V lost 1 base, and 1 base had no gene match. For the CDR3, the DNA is TGTGCCAGCAGCTTAGTAGCGGGGGGTTCCTACGAGCAGTACTTC. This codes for CASSLVAGGSYEQYF.

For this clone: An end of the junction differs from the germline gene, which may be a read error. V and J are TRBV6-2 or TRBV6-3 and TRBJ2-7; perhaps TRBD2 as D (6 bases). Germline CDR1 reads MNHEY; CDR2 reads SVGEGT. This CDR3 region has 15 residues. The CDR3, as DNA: TGTGCCAGCAGTCGGGAGTCTAGGGTTTCCTACGAGCAATACTTC. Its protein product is CASSRESRVSYEQYF.

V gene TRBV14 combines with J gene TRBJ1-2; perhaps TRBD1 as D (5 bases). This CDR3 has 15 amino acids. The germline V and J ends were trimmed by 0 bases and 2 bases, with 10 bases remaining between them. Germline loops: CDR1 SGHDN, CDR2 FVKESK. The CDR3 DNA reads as TGTGCCAGCAGCCAAGAAGTGTCAGGGAACTATGGCTACACCTTC. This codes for CASSQEVSGNYGYTF.

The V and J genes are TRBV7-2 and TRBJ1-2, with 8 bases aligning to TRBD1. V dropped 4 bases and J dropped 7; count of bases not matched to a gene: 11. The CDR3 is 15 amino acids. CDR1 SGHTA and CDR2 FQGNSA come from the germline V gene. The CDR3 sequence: CASSSGQGSEGGYTF. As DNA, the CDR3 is TGTGCCAGCAGCTCCGGACAGGGTTCCGAGGGTGGCTACACCTTC.

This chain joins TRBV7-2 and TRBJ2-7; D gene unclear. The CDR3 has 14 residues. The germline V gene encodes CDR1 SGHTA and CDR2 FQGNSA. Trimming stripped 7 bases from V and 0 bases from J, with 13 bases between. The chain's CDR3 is CASTQNPLSYEQYF. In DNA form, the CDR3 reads TGTGCCAGCACCCAGAACCCCCTCTCCTACGAGCAGTACTTC.

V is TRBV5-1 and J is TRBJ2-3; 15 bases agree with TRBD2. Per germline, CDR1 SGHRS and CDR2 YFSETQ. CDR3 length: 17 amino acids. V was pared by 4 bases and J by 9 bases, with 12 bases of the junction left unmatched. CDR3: CASSRGLAGGPRVTQYF. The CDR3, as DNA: TGCGCCAGCAGCCGAGGACTAGCGGGGGGGCCGAGGGTAACGCAGTATTTT. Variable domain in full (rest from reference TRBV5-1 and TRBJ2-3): KAGVTQTPRYLIKTRGQQVTLSCSPISGHRSVSWYQQTPGQGLQFLFEYFSETQRNKGNFPGRFSGRQFSNSRSEMNVSTLELGDSALYLCASSRGLAGGPRVTQYFGPGTRLTVL.

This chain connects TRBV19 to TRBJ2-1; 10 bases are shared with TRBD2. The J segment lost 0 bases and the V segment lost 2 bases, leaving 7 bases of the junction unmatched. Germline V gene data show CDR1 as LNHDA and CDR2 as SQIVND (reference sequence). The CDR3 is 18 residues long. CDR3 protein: CASSIPRTSGSSYNEQFF. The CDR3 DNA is TGTGCCAGTAGTATACCCCGGACTAGCGGAAGCTCCTACAATGAGCAGTTCTTC.

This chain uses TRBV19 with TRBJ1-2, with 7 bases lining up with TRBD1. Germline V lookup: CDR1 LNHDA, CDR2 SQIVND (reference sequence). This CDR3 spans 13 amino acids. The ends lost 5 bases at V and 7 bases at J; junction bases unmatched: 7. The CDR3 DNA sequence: TGTGCCAGTAGTCGACAGGGAGGAGGTGGCTACACCTTC. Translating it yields CASSRQGGGGYTF.

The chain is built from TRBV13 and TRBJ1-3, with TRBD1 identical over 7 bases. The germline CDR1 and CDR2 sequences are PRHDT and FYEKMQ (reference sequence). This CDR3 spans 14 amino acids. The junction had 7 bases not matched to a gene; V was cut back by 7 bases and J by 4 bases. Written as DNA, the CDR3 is TGTGCCAGCACGGGGACAGACGCGGGAAACACCATATATTTT. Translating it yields CASTGTDAGNTIYF.

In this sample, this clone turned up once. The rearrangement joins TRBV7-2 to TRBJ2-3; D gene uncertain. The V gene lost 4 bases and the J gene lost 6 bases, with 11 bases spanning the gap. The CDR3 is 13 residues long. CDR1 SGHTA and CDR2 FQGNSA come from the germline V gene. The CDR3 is CASSSPGGDTQYF. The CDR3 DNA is TGTGCCAGCAGCTCCCCCGGTGGTGATACGCAGTATTTT.

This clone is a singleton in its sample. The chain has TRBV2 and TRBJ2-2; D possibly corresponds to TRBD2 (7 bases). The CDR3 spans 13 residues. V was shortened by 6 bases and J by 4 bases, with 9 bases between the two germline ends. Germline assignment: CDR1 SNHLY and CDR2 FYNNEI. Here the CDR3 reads CASRGGRTGELFF. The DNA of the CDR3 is TGTGCCAGCAGGGGGGGGCGCACCGGGGAGCTGTTTTTT.

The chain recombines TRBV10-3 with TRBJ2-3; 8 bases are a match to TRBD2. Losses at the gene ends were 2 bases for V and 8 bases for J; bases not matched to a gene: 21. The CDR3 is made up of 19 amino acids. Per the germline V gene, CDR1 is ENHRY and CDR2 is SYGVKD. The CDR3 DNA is TGTGCCATCAGTGAGAACTCCCTCCGTGGACTAGCAGGGGTCGGTACGCAGTATTTT. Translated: CAISENSLRGLAGVGTQYF.

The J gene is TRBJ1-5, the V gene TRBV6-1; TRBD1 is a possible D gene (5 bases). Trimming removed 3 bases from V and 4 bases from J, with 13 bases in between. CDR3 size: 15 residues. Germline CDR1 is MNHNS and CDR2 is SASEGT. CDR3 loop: CASSEGLGLNQPQHF. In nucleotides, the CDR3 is TGTGCCAGCAGTGAGGGACTGGGTTTAAATCAGCCCCAGCATTTT.